The 5 T cell receptor beta chains in this list originate from one sample, sequenced in a study of blood T cell repertoires in COVID-19. Clones were sequenced by immunoSEQ multiplex PCR, and TCRdb holds only the in-frame ones, with some missing. The sample yields more than 15,000 clones, roughly 87% seen once. The sample comprised peripheral blood. These receptors were collected from a human donor in a cohort sampled during active COVID-19. The donor label of this sample is uncertain.

V gene TRBV28 combines with J gene TRBJ2-4, with 9 bases identical to TRBD1. V was clipped by 6 bases and J by 0 bases; unmatched bases: 21. CDR1 and CDR2 (germline): MDHEN, SYDVKM. The CDR3 extends over 21 amino acids. The CDR3 sequence: CASRGQGLGRRWGLAKNIQYF. In DNA form, the CDR3 reads TGTGCCAGCAGAGGACAGGGGTTGGGCCGGCGGTGGGGGTTAGCCAAAAACATTCAGTACTTC. The whole variable domain, filled in from reference TRBV28 and TRBJ2-4, reads DVKVTQSSRYLVKRTGEKVFLECVQDMDHENMFWYRQDPGLGLRLIYFSYDVKMKEKGDIPEGYSVSREKKERFSLILESASTNQTSMYLCASRGQGLGRRWGLAKNIQYFGAGTRLSVL.

The table lists this clone with a few counts. The chain employs TRBV5-4 and TRBJ2-7; a possible D gene is TRBD1 (7 bases). This CDR3 has 14 residues. The V gene's germline CDR1 is SGHNT and CDR2 YYREEE (reference sequence). Trimming removed 2 bases at V and 5 bases at J, with 14 bases between. The CDR3 DNA reads as TGTGCCAGCAGCTTATCGACAGGGACTGACGAGCAGTACTTC. This encodes CASSLSTGTDEQYF.

V usage is TRBV5-1 and J usage is TRBJ1-4; TRBD1 is a possible D gene (6 bases). Germline V gene lookup returns CDR1 SGHRS and CDR2 YFSETQ. Trimming pared 3 bases from V and 0 bases from J, leaving 15 bases between. The CDR3 runs 17 residues. The CDR3 coding sequence is TGCGCCAGCAGCTCCGGGACATCTAGCACAACTAATGAAAAACTGTTTTTT. Translating it yields CASSSGTSSTTNEKLFF. Combining the CDR3 with reference TRBV5-1 and TRBJ1-4 gives the whole variable domain KAGVTQTPRYLIKTRGQQVTLSCSPISGHRSVSWYQQTPGQGLQFLFEYFSETQRNKGNFPGRFSGRQFSNSRSEMNVSTLELGDSALYLCASSSGTSSTTNEKLFFGSGTQLSVL.

This chain uses TRBV14 with TRBJ2-1, with D perhaps TRBD2 (6 bases). V was cut by 5 bases and J by 5 bases, with 16 bases left in between. Germline V gene lookup returns CDR1 SGHDN and CDR2 FVKESK. The CDR3 consists of 15 residues. CDR3 in DNA: TGTGCCAGCAGCAAACTAGCATCGGGCGACAATGAGCAGTTCTTC. Its protein product is CASSKLASGDNEQFF.

V gene TRBV11-2 combines with J gene TRBJ1-2; a possible D gene is TRBD1 (5 bases). The V and J ends lost 5 bases and 4 bases respectively, with 17 bases between them. The CDR3 covers 15 residues. CDR1 and CDR2 from the germline V gene are SGHAT and FQNNGV. The CDR3 loop is CASSPTRTNIYGYTF. The CDR3 nucleotides read TGTGCCAGCAGCCCCACGAGGACAAACATCTATGGCTACACCTTC.